Below are 14 T cell receptor beta chains sequenced from a single sample in a study of blood T cells in healthy people across ages. Sample-barcoded 5' priming and a J-beta primer mix drove a second PCR of about 6 to 11 cycles. TCRdb called the 5' RACE reads again in MiXCR, with one record for every CDR3 protein. The data contain hundreds of thousands of distinct CDR3 sequences, roughly 52% of them seen just once; the ten biggest clones take up over 10%. Sequencing was carried out using blood. The source is a man between 25 and 39 years old in good health.

About this clonotype: At one end, the junction sequence differs from germline, possibly due to a read error. The CDR3 protein is CASSQEESSGNTIYF. The CDR3 bases are TGCGCCAGTAGCCAAGAAGAAAGCTCTGGAAACACCATATATTTT. V is TRBV4-1 and J is TRBJ1-3, with no clear D. In germline, CDR1 is MGHRA, CDR2 YSYEKL. This CDR3 comprises 15 residues.

This clonotype was recorded a few times. This chain connects TRBV3-1 to TRBJ1-5, with 7 nucleotides matching TRBD1. Germline V gives CDR1 LGHDT, CDR2 YNNKEL (reference sequence). The CDR3 spans 13 residues. V gave up 1 base and J gave up 11 bases; unmatched junction bases: 5. The chain's CDR3 is CASSQGVGTAQHF. CDR3 DNA sequence: TGTGCCAGCAGCCAAGGGGTAGGGACAGCCCAGCATTTT.

This clonotype was observed once. The junction departs from the called germline gene at one end, perhaps through a read error. The rearrangement joins TRBV20-1 to TRBJ2-3, with 9 bases fitting TRBD2. The CDR3 has 17 amino acids. Germline V gives CDR1 DFQATT, CDR2 SNEGSKA (reference sequence). The DNA of the CDR3 is TGCAGTGCTAGAGACGGCGGGGGGGCCAATCCCCCAGATTCGCAGTATTTT. Amino acid sequence: CSARDGGGANPPDSQYF.

This chain uses TRBV4-1 with TRBJ1-2, with D perhaps TRBD1 (6 bases). CDR1 is MGHRA, CDR2 YSYEKL, per germline. V shed 5 bases and J shed 4 bases, with 8 bases lying between them. There are 12 residues in the CDR3. DNA of the CDR3: TGCGCCAGCAGCGACAGGCTCTATGGCTACACCTTC. This codes for CASSDRLYGYTF.

Many counts were recorded for this clonotype. V is TRBV20-1 and J is TRBJ1-5; no clear D. Trimming left V 7 bases short and J 5 bases short, with 12 bases between. Looked up from germline, CDR1 is DFQATT and CDR2 is SNEGSKA (reference sequence). The CDR3 has 12 residues. The CDR3: CSVAVGDQPQHF. The DNA for the CDR3 is TGCAGTGTCGCGGTGGGCGATCAGCCCCAGCATTTT.

The chain has TRBV6-5 and TRBJ2-7; D is ambiguous. Germline assignment: CDR1 MNHEY and CDR2 SVGAGI. The CDR3 totals 11 residues. V gave up 8 bases and J gave up 1 base, with 6 bases separating them. The CDR3 here is CASQKSYEQYF. As DNA, the CDR3 is TGTGCCAGCCAAAAATCCTACGAGCAGTACTTC.

Remarks on this clonotype: One end of the junction does not line up with germline, which may come from a read error. The chain recombines TRBV9 with TRBJ2-1; 11 positions agree with TRBD2. The CDR3 has 16 amino acids. From germline, CDR1 is SGDLS and CDR2 YYNGEE. The CDR3 sequence is CAGSPRLAGNNNEQFF. The DNA of the CDR3 is TGTGCCGGCAGCCCCAGACTAGCGGGGAACAACAATGAGCAGTTCTTC.

The genes are TRBV11-3 and TRBJ2-4; the D gene is possibly TRBD1 (6 bases). Germline CDR1 reads SGHNT; CDR2 reads YENEEA. V lost 5 bases and J 0 bases, leaving 11 bases between the germline ends. The CDR3 runs to 15 residues. The CDR3 here is CASSPRQAAKNIQYF. The CDR3 DNA reads as TGTGCCAGCAGCCCCCGACAGGCAGCCAAAAACATTCAGTACTTC.

The chain is built from TRBV5-1 and TRBJ1-2; a weak D match, TRBD1 (5 bases). From germline, CDR1 is SGHRS and CDR2 YFSETQ. This CDR3 has 14 amino acids. Between the trimmed V and J ends, which lost 4 bases and 4 bases, there was a span of 14 bases. The CDR3 DNA reads as TGCGCCAGCAGCGGAGGACCTCAGGGCTATGGCTACACCTTC. Protein: CASSGGPQGYGYTF.

With respect to this clonotype: The junction and the germline gene differ at one end; a read error may be behind it. The chain has TRBV6-2 or TRBV6-3 and TRBJ1-5; possible D gene TRBD1, 6 bases. The CDR3 sequence is 16 residues long. Germline values: CDR1 MNHEY, CDR2 SVGEGT. The CDR3 reads CASSNSRTAVEQPQHF. The CDR3 nucleotides are TGTGCCAGCAGTAACTCCCGGACAGCCGTCGAACAGCCCCAGCATTTT.

A few counts support this clonotype. The chain links TRBV10-3 to TRBJ2-7; the match to TRBD2 covers 7 bases. J lost 2 bases, V lost 0 bases, and 4 bases had no gene match. The germline CDR1 and CDR2 sequences are ENHRY and SYGVKD. The CDR3 has 15 amino acids. This CDR3 reads CAISESTGGPYEQYF. The CDR3 coding sequence is TGTGCCATCAGTGAGTCGACGGGGGGACCCTACGAGCAGTACTTC.

The chain is built from TRBV12-3 or TRBV12-4 and TRBJ2-3; D is uncertain. Trimming cost V 6 bases and J 4 bases, with 5 bases left between them. The CDR3 consists of 11 residues. The CDR3 nucleotides are TGTGCCAGCAGGCCGGCAGATACGCAGTATTTT. Protein sequence: CASRPADTQYF.

In its sample, this clonotype was seen a few times. V and J are TRBV18 and TRBJ2-7; 8 positions agree with TRBD1. The ends lost 5 bases at V and 4 bases at J; junction bases unmatched: 10. In germline, CDR1 is KGHSH, CDR2 LQKENI. This CDR3 comprises 15 residues. The DNA of the CDR3 is TGTGCCAGCTCATCCCCGGACAGGGATCCGTACGAGCAGTACTTC. Translation gives CASSSPDRDPYEQYF.

The rearrangement joins TRBV28 to TRBJ1-1; D remains unclear. This CDR3 is 14 amino acids long. Per germline, CDR1 MDHEN and CDR2 SYDVKM. V was trimmed by 6 bases and J by 4 bases, leaving 15 bases between them. This chain's CDR3 is CASSRRERGTEAFF. CDR3 coding DNA: TGTGCCAGCAGCCGCCGGGAGAGAGGCACTGAAGCTTTCTTT.